The 11 T cell receptor beta chains below were found in one sample sequenced in a study of blood T cell repertoires in COVID-19. Assay: immunoSEQ multiplex PCR; the TCRdb copy retains only in-frame clones and omits some. The data show 300,000 or so clones, with about 90% seen just once and under 6% held by the top ten. Input material: PBMCs or T cells enriched from blood (not recorded which). Receptors were obtained from a woman aged 30 to 39 who had recovered from COVID-19.

The chain links TRBV7-2 to TRBJ2-5, with 9 bases aligning to TRBD2. This CDR3 comprises 16 residues. Germline V CDR1 and CDR2: SGHTA, FQGNSA. V lost 1 base, J lost 7 bases, and 10 bases stayed unmatched. The CDR3 coding sequence is TGTGCCAGCAGCTTAGACGCTAGCGGGGCCGGCGCGACCCAGTACTTC. Amino acids: CASSLDASGAGATQYF.

The chain recombines TRBV4-3 with TRBJ1-5; tentative D call: TRBD1 (6 bases). The germline V gene encodes CDR1 LGHNA and CDR2 YSLEER. V was shortened by 0 bases and J by 0 bases, with 15 bases between the two germline ends. This CDR3 is built from 18 residues. CDR3 region: CASSQDIGDTLSNQPQHF. The CDR3 nucleotides are TGCGCCAGCAGCCAAGATATTGGGGACACCCTTAGCAATCAGCCCCAGCATTTT.

This chain joins TRBV19 and TRBJ1-1, with unresolved D. Germline CDR1 reads LNHDA; CDR2 reads SQIVND (reference sequence). V was clipped by 6 bases and J by 0 bases, with 11 bases between them. CDR3 length equals 14 residues. The CDR3 is CASRSRGLNTEAFF. The CDR3 DNA is TGTGCCAGTAGGTCGCGAGGGCTGAACACTGAAGCTTTCTTT.

The CDR3 DNA sequence: TGCAGCGTTGAAGTTGGGGGCAGGGGCTACACCTTC. It translates to CSVEVGGRGYTF. The chain couples TRBV29-1 to TRBJ1-2; the D gene is possibly TRBD1 (6 bases). The CDR3 extends over 12 amino acids. Germline V gene data show CDR1 as SQVTM and CDR2 as ANQGSEA. V gave up 1 base and J gave up 8 bases, with 11 bases separating them.

The chain couples TRBV4-2 to TRBJ2-7; 9 bases align to TRBD1. The CDR3 has 14 residues. Germline loops: CDR1 LGHNA, CDR2 YNFKEQ. The ends lost 4 bases at V and 2 bases at J; junction bases unmatched: 3. CDR3: CASSPRDRAYEQYF. Written as DNA, the CDR3 is TGTGCCAGCAGCCCCCGGGACAGGGCCTACGAGCAGTACTTC.

The CDR3 sequence: CASGTGGSGANVLTF. The CDR3 DNA sequence: TGTGCCAGCGGAACAGGGGGCAGTGGGGCCAACGTCCTGACTTTC. V gene TRBV6-5 combines with J gene TRBJ2-6, with 9 bases identical to TRBD1. The CDR3 runs 15 residues. V dropped 8 bases and J dropped 3; count of bases not matched to a gene: 5. Looked up from germline, CDR1 is MNHEY and CDR2 is SVGAGI.

The chain is built from TRBV19 and TRBJ1-2, with a tentative D call TRBD1 (5 bases). V gave up 6 bases and J gave up 4 bases, with 15 bases separating them. The CDR3 sequence is 14 residues long. Looked up from germline, CDR1 is LNHDA and CDR2 is SQIVND (reference sequence). The CDR3 DNA is TGTGCCAGTAGGCGGATGGACACCCTCTATGGCTACACCTTC. Encoded protein: CASRRMDTLYGYTF. Together with reference TRBV19 and TRBJ1-2, the CDR3 gives the full variable domain: DGGITQSPKYLFRKEGQNVTLSCEQNLNHDAMYWYRQDPGQGLRLIYYSQIVNDFQKGDIAEGYSVSREKKESFPLTVTSAQKNPTAFYLCASRRMDTLYGYTFGSGTRLTVV.

The chain combines TRBV15 with TRBJ2-7; 13 nucleotides align to TRBD2. The length of the CDR3 is 14 residues. V trimming: 0 bases; J trimming: 8 bases; junction bases outside the gene matches: 1. Germline V CDR1 and CDR2: LNHNV, YYDKDF (reference sequence). The CDR3 DNA reads TGTGCCACCAGCAGAGAGGGACTAGCGGGGAAGCAGTACTTC. It specifies CATSREGLAGKQYF.

Ten or more counts support this clone. The chain joins TRBV29-1 to TRBJ2-3; TRBD1 matches at 7 bases. After removal of 4 bases from V and 1 base from J, the junction contained 5 bases not matched to a gene. The germline V gene has CDR1 SQVTM and CDR2 ANQGSEA. The CDR3 has 14 amino acids. CDR3 loop: CSVGGTVRTDTQYF. The CDR3 region has the DNA TGCAGCGTTGGAGGGACAGTCCGCACAGATACGCAGTATTTT.

Only a few counts were recorded for this clone. The chain employs TRBV7-2 and TRBJ1-2; D gene unclear. The V gene's germline CDR1 is SGHTA and CDR2 FQGNSA. There are 13 residues in the CDR3. The V end lost 2 bases, the J end lost 8 bases, and 12 bases lay between the germline ends. Written as DNA, the CDR3 is TGTGCCAGCAGCTTATCCCGCACGAGGGGCTACACCTTC. It is translated as CASSLSRTRGYTF.

The chain couples TRBV7-9 to TRBJ1-1; D not certain. Trimming took off 3 bases at V and 1 base at J, with 6 bases between the two ends. This CDR3 comprises 13 residues. Germline V gene sequence: CDR1 SEHNR, CDR2 FQNEAQ (reference sequence). The CDR3 DNA follows: TGTGCCAGCAGCTTCGGTGAGAACACTGAAGCTTTCTTT. As protein: CASSFGENTEAFF.